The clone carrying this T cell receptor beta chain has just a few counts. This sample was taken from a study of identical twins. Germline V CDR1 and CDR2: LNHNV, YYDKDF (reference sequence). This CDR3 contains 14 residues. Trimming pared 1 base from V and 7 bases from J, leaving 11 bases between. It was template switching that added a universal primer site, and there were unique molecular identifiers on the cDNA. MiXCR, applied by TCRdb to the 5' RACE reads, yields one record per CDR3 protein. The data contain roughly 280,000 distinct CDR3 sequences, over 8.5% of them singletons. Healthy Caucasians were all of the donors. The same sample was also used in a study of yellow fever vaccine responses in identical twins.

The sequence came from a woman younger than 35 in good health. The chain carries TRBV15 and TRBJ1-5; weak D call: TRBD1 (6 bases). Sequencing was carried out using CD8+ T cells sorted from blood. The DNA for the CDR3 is TGTGCCACCAGCAGAGGGGGGGCAGGGCAGCCCCAGCATTTT. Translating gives CATSRGGAGQPQHF. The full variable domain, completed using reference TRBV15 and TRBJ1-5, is DAMVIQNPRYQVTQFGKPVTLSCSQTLNHNVMYWYQQKSSQAPKLLFHYYDKDFNNEADTPDNFQSRRPNTSFCFLDIRSPGLGDTAMYLCATSRGGAGQPQHFGDGTRLSIL.